A selection of T cell receptor beta chains follows, all from one sample in a study of EBV T-cell therapy then PD-1 blockade in nasopharyngeal carcinoma. The antigens of these receptors remain unknown. Clones were read by immunoSEQ multiplex PCR, and TCRdb kept only the in-frame ones, dropping some. The table lists 20,000 or so clones, nearly 85% of them singletons. The input for sequencing was CD8+ T cells from blood, taken at approximately day 64 from a patient whose treatment included autologous EBV-specific T cells and nivolumab. The receptors stem from a man in his forties with nasopharyngeal carcinoma. Each CDR3 is given with its conserved first and last residue. Each record gives: V gene, J gene, D gene, clone size, CDR3 DNA, CDR3 protein. D genes are given only for firm matches. For some rows the clone size is stated as once, few or many, or as a class when expanded; others skip it.

V: TRBV13
J: TRBJ2-1
D: .
size: .
DNA: TGTGCCAGCAGCGTTAAAAGGGAATATGAGCAGTTCTTC
CDR3: CASSVKREYEQFF

V: TRBV6-5
J: TRBJ1-1
D: .
size: few
DNA: TGTGCCAGCAAGGGATCCACTGAAGCTTTCTTT
CDR3: CASKGSTEAFF

V: TRBV6-5
J: TRBJ2-7
D: .
size: .
DNA: TGTGCCAGCAGTTGGGGACCCGACAGTACCGAGTACGAGCAGTACTTC
CDR3: CASSWGPDSTEYEQYF

V: TRBV6-2/TRBV6-3
J: TRBJ1-2
D: .
size: .
DNA: TGTGCCAGCAGTTACGGGGCAGCTAACTATGGCTACACCTTC
CDR3: CASSYGAANYGYTF

V: TRBV27
J: TRBJ2-3
D: .
size: .
DNA: TGTGCCAGCAGTTTATCAGACCGTAGCACAGATACGCAGTATTTT
CDR3: CASSLSDRSTDTQYF

V: TRBV24-1
J: TRBJ2-5
D: .
size: few
DNA: TGTGCCACCAGTGGCTGGACAGCCAAAGAGACCCAGTACTTC
CDR3: CATSGWTAKETQYF

V: TRBV7-9
J: TRBJ1-6
D: TRBD1
size: .
DNA: TGTGCCAGCAGCTTAGCGACAGGGGGCTATTCACCCCTCCACTTT
CDR3: CASSLATGGYSPLHF

V: TRBV4-1
J: TRBJ2-1
D: .
size: .
DNA: TGCGCCAGCAGCCAACGGGCTGAATCCTACAATGAGCAGTTCTTC
CDR3: CASSQRAESYNEQFF

V: TRBV2
J: TRBJ2-7
D: .
size: .
DNA: TGTGCCAGCAGTACTCACGTCAGCTCCTACGAGCAGTACTTC
CDR3: CASSTHVSSYEQYF

V: TRBV30
J: TRBJ2-7
D: TRBD1
size: .
DNA: TGTGCCTGGACTGGGTTGGGACAGGGAGTTTTCTACGAGCAGTACTTC
CDR3: CAWTGLGQGVFYEQYF